This passage covers 11 T cell receptor beta chains from one sample sequenced in a study of T cells in Graves' hyperthyroidism and ophthalmopathy (dated by TCRdb to about 2019). The library was generated by multiplex PCR. Sequencing instrument: Illumina HiSeq 2000. The TCR beta CDR3 regions were amplified from the RNA transcripts. For the first round of RT-PCR on the TCR CDR3, the HTBI primer set was used together with the Qiagen OneStep RT-PCR kit. TCRdb applied fastp at Q25 and MiXCR to the public reads, then kept only in-frame beta chains. A single entry per CDR3 protein holds the most common genes and DNA from its merged rows. The sample table records approximately 400,000 distinct CDR3 sequences; about 15% of these occur just once. Together, the top ten hold just under 8% of the sample. Sequencing was done on a sample of blood. Receptors originate from a woman aged 18-30 years with Graves' hyperthyroidism.

This clonotype appeared many times. The chain is built from TRBV11-1 and TRBJ1-1; 8 bases match TRBD1. Unmatched junction bases numbered 8, after V lost 5 bases and J lost 3 bases. From germline, CDR1 is SGHAT and CDR2 FQDESV (reference sequence). This CDR3 is built from 15 residues. In DNA, the CDR3 is TGTGCCAGCAGCCCCCCGACAGGGGCGGACACTGAAGCTTTCTTT. It codes for CASSPPTGADTEAFF.

The gene calls are TRBV6-2 or TRBV6-3 and TRBJ2-5, with TRBD2 as a possible D gene (5 bases). The ends were cut back, 5 bases at V and 0 bases at J, with 7 bases in the middle. The germline CDR1 and CDR2 sequences are MNHEY and SVGEGT. This CDR3 spans 13 amino acids. DNA for the CDR3: TGTGCCAGCAGTGACTACTACCAAGAGACCCAGTACTTC. This encodes CASSDYYQETQYF.

This chain connects TRBV6-2 or TRBV6-3 to TRBJ2-3; 9 bases are shared with TRBD2. Germline CDR1 is MNHEY and CDR2 is SVGEGT. Germline trimming cut 2 bases from V and 3 bases from J; bases unmatched to any gene: 12. The CDR3 totals 18 residues. The CDR3 spells CASSYVLGTSRRTDTQYF. In DNA form, the CDR3 reads TGTGCCAGCAGTTACGTTTTGGGGACTAGCCGGAGAACAGATACGCAGTATTTT.

The sample holds many counts of this clonotype. The V gene is TRBV20-1, the J gene TRBJ2-3; D ambiguous. V lost 0 bases and J 7 bases, leaving 11 bases between the germline ends. This CDR3 region has 13 residues. Looked up from germline, CDR1 is DFQATT and CDR2 is SNEGSKA (reference sequence). CDR3 nucleotides: TGCAGTGCTAGAGATCCATTGGGGAATACGCAGTATTTT. Translation: CSARDPLGNTQYF.

This clonotype was seen only a few times. The rearrangement links TRBV29-1 to TRBJ1-2; TRBD1 is a possible D gene (5 bases). Germline CDR1 is SQVTM and CDR2 is ANQGSEA. The CDR3 extends over 16 amino acids. V shed 5 bases and J shed 8 bases, with 27 bases lying between them. The CDR3 DNA is TGCAGCGTTTCGGGAGGGTGGGGGGAAAAGTATGAGGGCTACACCTTC. Encoded protein: CSVSGGWGEKYEGYTF.

The CDR3 here is CASSSLTSGEGETQYF. In DNA form, the CDR3 reads TGTGCCAGCAGCTCCCTGACTAGCGGGGAAGGGGAGACCCAGTACTTC. V is TRBV5-6 and J is TRBJ2-5; 11 bases line up with TRBD2. The junction had 9 bases not matched to a gene; V was cut back by 3 bases and J by 5 bases. The length of the CDR3 is 16 residues. From germline, CDR1 is SGHDT and CDR2 YYEEEE.

This clonotype was seen at least ten times. V gene TRBV14 combines with J gene TRBJ2-7, with D perhaps TRBD1 or TRBD2 (5 bases each). In germline, CDR1 is SGHDN, CDR2 FVKESK. Trimming pared 5 bases from V and 3 bases from J, leaving 11 bases between. The CDR3 contains 13 residues. The chain's CDR3 is CASSTRDHYEQYF. In DNA form, the CDR3 reads TGTGCCAGCAGCACTCGGGACCACTACGAGCAGTACTTC. The variable domain in full, with the rest retrieved from reference TRBV14 and TRBJ2-7, is EAGVTQFPSHSVIEKGQTVTLRCDPISGHDNLYWYRRVMGKEIKFLLHFVKESKQDESGMPNNRFLAERTGGTYSTLKVQPAELEDSGVYFCASSTRDHYEQYFGPGTRLTVT.

This clonotype was observed many times. The rearrangement uses TRBV6-5 and TRBJ1-1, with a possible D match to TRBD1 (5 bases). V lost 2 bases and J 9 bases, leaving 10 bases between the germline ends. Germline V gene sequence: CDR1 MNHEY, CDR2 SVGAGI. This CDR3 spans 12 amino acids. The CDR3 nucleotides are TGTGCCAGCAGTTACCTAGGGGAGAAAGCTTTCTTT. Its translation: CASSYLGEKAFF.

This clonotype came up many times. V and J are TRBV20-1 and TRBJ1-2; D not certain. Germline V gene sequence: CDR1 DFQATT, CDR2 SNEGSKA (reference sequence). The CDR3 has 14 amino acids. V lost 1 base, J lost 3 bases, and 12 bases lay in between. The chain's CDR3 is CSARADKAYYGYTF. CDR3 DNA: TGCAGTGCTAGAGCTGATAAGGCCTACTATGGCTACACCTTC.

This clonotype was recorded at least ten times. Sequence at one end of the junction differs from germline and may be a read error. The J gene is TRBJ2-2, the V gene TRBV7-7; maybe TRBD1 (5 bases). CDR3 length: 14 residues. From germline, CDR1 is SSHAT and CDR2 FNYEAQ (reference sequence). The CDR3: CASSLTENTGELFF. Written as DNA, the CDR3 is TGTGCTAGCAGCCTGACAGAGAACACCGGGGAGCTGTTTTTT.

The table lists this clonotype with many counts. V usage is TRBV24-1 and J usage is TRBJ2-5; D is undetermined. CDR1 is KGHDR, CDR2 SFDVKD, per germline. V lost 9 bases and J 2 bases, leaving 6 bases between the germline ends. The CDR3 length is 11 residues. The DNA of the CDR3 is TGTGCCACCGGGCAGCAAGAGACCCAGTACTTC. Amino acids: CATGQQETQYF.